This TCR beta chain was identified during a study of blood T cells in healthy people across ages (dated by TCRdb to the mid-2010s). Regarding the research as a whole: Template switching captured roughly one uniquely barcoded TCR beta cDNA molecule per two T cells in model experiments. Four age groups were formed from the donors: young (average roughly 15 years), middle-aged (approximately 40), aged (roughly 58) and long-lived (around 82). The study measured age-related changes in TCR beta repertoire diversity using deep sequencing normalized with unique cDNA molecular identifiers. Using the same blood draw, the study looked at two additional independent replicas of 1 million unique cDNA reads for two donors, one aged 18 to 30 and the other aged 80 or older. To avoid experimental bias, donors of different ages were distributed randomly across sequencing lanes.

Results the study describes overall, beyond this receptor: Since profiling was done on bulk unsorted PBMCs, naive and antigen-experienced compartments could not be conclusively compared. As age increased, observed TCR beta diversity per million T cells dropped in a roughly linear way, and a significant reduction was already evident by age 40. Estimates of total diversity based on one million sequenced T cells were considered lower bounds and underestimates. The percentage of naive T cells measured by flow cytometry correlated strongly with observed TCR beta diversity. Donor CMV infection status was unknown, potentially confounding age-related changes in expanded clonotypes. The long-lived group showed more naive CD4+ T cells, fewer expanded clones and increased TCR diversity than the aged group, suggesting age selection.

In the germline V gene, CDR1 corresponds to MDHEN and CDR2 to SYDVKM. The CDR3 has 14 amino acids, counting the end cysteine and phenylalanine. The only DNA kept is the CDR3, 42 bases in frame from the first base. V has 6 bases trimmed and J has 4 bases trimmed; junction bases matching no gene number 7. Library preparation used 5' RACE. For sequencing, an Illumina HiSeq 2500 was employed. A second PCR of roughly 6 to 11 cycles was run with a J-beta primer mix and a sample-barcoded 5' primer. A unique molecular identifier was introduced onto each TCR beta cDNA molecule by a template-switch 5' adaptor carrying 12 random nucleotides. Each sample yielded at least 2.5 million CDR3-containing paired-end reads. First-strand cDNA was synthesized from all RNA with the Mint cDNA synthesis kit, primed by a TRBC-specific oligonucleotide. Following uracil-DNA glycosylase treatment, all cDNA underwent a first 18-cycle PCR with the universal primers M1SS and BC2_uni_R. The source study handled its data this way. For normalization, 1 million high-quality reads, each with a distinct molecular identifier, were randomly selected from each sample. Reads with shared molecular identifiers were discarded instead of being binned into consensus sequences. MiTCR, run with a Q25 quality threshold and the strictest error-elimination algorithm, handled CDR3 identification, clonotype clustering and error correction. A nonparametric unseen species model using Euler transformation provided a lower-bound estimate of total TCR beta diversity. TCRdb's own reprocessing of the public reads used fastp at Q25 and MiXCR and kept productive beta chains. Each CDR3 protein gets just one entry, which takes the most common genes and DNA from the rows behind it. TCRdb assigned the V and J calls; the authors' analysis was not used. The sample table shows fewer than 800,000 distinct CDR3 sequences, and approximately 50% are seen once. About a third of the sample is held by the ten biggest clonotypes.

Systemically healthy Caucasian individuals from Russia, approximately 39 in total and aged roughly 6 to 95 years, were included as donors. Each donor gave ten milliliters of peripheral blood, collected into EDTA-treated Vacutainer tubes. Ficoll-Paque density-gradient centrifugation was used to isolate PBMCs, with at least 6.5 million per sample. Total RNA was extracted from PBMCs with Trizol reagent, with at least 6 micrograms obtained per sample. For every donor, flow cytometry on a PBMC aliquot measured the percentage of naive CD45RAhigh/CD27high T cells. Only a few counts were recorded for this clonotype. Its antigen target is currently unknown. It has no much larger one-base neighbor in the sample; base qualities were not kept.

The origin of this receptor is an older woman in good health. Input material: blood. This receptor chain uses TRBV28 and TRBJ1-2; TRBD1 agrees with 8 junctional bases. At the DNA level, the sequence is TGTGCCAGCAGGGAAGGGACAGGTGCCTATGGCTACACCTTC. This codes for CASREGTGAYGYTF.